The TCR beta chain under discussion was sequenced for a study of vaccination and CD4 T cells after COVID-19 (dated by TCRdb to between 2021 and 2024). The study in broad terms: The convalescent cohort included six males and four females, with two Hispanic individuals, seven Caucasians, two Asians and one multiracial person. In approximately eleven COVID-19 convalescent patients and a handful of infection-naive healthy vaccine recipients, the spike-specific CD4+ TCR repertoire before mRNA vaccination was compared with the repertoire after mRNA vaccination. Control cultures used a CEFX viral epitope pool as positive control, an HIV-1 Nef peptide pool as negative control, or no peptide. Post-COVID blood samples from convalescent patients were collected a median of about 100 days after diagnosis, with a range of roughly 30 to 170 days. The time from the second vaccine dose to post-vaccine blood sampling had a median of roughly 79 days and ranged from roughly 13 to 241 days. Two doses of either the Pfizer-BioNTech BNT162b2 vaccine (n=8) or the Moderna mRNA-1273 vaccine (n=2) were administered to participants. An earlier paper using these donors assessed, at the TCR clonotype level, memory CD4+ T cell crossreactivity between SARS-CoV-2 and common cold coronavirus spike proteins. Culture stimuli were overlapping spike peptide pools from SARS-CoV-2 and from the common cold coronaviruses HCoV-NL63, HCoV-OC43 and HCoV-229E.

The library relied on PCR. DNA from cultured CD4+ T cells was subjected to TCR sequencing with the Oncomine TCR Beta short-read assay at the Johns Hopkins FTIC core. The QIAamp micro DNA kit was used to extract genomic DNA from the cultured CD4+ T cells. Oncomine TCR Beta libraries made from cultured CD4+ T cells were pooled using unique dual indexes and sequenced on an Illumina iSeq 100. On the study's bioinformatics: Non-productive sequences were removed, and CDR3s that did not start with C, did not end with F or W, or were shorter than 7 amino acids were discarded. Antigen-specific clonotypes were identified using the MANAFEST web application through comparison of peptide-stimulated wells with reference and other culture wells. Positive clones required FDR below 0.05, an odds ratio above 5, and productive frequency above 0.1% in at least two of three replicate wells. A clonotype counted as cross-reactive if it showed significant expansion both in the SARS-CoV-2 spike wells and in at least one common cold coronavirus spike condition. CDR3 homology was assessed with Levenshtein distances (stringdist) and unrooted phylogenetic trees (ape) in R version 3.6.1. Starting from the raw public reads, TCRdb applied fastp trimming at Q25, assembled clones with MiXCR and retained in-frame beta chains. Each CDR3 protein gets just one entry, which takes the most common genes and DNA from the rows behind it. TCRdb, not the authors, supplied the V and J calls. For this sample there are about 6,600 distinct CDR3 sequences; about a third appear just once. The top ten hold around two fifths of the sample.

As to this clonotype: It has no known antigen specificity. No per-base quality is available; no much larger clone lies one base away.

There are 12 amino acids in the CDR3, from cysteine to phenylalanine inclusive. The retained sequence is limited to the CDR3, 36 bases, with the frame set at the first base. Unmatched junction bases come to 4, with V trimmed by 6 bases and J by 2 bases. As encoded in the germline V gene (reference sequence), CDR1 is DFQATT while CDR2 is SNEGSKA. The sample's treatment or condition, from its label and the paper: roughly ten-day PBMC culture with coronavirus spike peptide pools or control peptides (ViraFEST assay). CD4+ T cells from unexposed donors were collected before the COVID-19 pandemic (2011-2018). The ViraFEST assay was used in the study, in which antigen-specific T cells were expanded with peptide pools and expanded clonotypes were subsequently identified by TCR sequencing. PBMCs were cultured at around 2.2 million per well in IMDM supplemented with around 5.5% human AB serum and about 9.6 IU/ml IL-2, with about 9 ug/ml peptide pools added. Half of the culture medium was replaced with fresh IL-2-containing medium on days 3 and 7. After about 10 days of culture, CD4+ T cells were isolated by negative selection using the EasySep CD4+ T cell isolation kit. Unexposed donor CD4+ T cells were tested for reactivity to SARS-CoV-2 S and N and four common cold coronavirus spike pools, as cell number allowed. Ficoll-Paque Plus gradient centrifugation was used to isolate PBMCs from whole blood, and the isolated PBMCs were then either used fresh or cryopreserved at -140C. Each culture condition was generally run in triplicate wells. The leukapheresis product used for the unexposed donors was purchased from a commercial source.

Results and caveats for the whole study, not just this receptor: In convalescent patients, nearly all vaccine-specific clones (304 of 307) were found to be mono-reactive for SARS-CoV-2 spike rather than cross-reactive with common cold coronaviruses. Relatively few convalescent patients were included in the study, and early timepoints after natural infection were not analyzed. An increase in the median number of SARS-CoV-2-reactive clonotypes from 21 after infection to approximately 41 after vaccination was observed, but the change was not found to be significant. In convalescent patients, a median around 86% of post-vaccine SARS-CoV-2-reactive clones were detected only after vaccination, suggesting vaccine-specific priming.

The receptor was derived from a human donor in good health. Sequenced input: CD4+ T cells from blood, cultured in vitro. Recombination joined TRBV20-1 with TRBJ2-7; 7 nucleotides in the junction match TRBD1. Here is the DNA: TGCAGTGCCGGGACAGCAACCTACGAGCAGTACTTC. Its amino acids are CSAGTATYEQYF.